The table lists the clone carrying this TCR beta chain with a count of one. The data derive from a study of blood T cell repertoires in COVID-19. Study details: In each case, the material was cDNA or gDNA derived from T cells, B-cell-depleted T cells, or PBMCs.

Using immunoSEQ multiplex PCR, the repertoire was profiled, and TCRdb retains in-frame clones only, with some absent. This sample yields some 130,000 clones, of which approximately 87% are seen a single time; roughly 2.2% belongs to the top ten. Germline V gives CDR1 MNHEY, CDR2 SMNVEV (reference sequence). The CDR3 is 14 residues long. Trimming removed 2 bases from V and 4 bases from J, with 11 bases in between. V gene TRBV27 combines with J gene TRBJ2-5; D not resolved. This TCR came from a man between 65 and 85 years old with active COVID-19. Source material: peripheral blood. DNA of the CDR3: TGTGCCAGCAGTTTAGCGGCTGCTGGAGAGACCCAGTACTTC. It is translated as CASSLAAAGETQYF.